This T cell receptor beta chain was recorded in a study of T-cell memory formation after mild COVID-19 (dated by TCRdb to the early 2020s). Some background on the complete study: TCR sequence clusters from the two donors were found to be largely donor specific. Longitudinal TCRalpha and TCRbeta repertoire sequencing tracked T-cell clones expanding and contracting after mild COVID-19 in a couple of donors. Two young, previously healthy adult volunteers made up the cohort, one male and one female. General study outcomes and caveats: SARS-CoV-2 specificity of the second-wave clones peaking on day 37 was not confirmed. Contracting CD4+ clones appeared mostly in the CM and EM memory subsets, whereas CD8+ clones were enriched in EMRA. Clones that contracted from day 15 to 85 showed balanced CD4/CD8 phenotypes, whereas a second wave of clones that expanded from day 15 to 37 leaned towards CD4+. The study included only a couple of mild cases, and larger cohorts that include severe cases with pre-infection samples were judged to be necessary. The detection of some responding clones in pre-infection memory suggests that pre-existing cross-reactive memory T cells joined the SARS-CoV-2 response.

This clonotype turned up a few times. Which antigen it targets is not known. It has no much larger one-base neighbor in the sample; base qualities were not kept. PBMCs were isolated by Ficoll-Paque density gradient centrifugation. The reads were generated on an Illumina NovaSeq 6000. Using 5'RACE with constant-segment primers, TCRalpha and TCRbeta cDNA libraries were constructed, with sample barcodes and unique molecular identifiers added in the process. Trizol reagent was used to extract RNA from every sample. The libraries were amplified in two PCR steps, and the second step added a second sample barcode and Illumina TruSeq adapters. Libraries were sequenced on an Illumina NovaSeq with 2 x 150 bp paired-end reads. In the paper's pipeline: The reads were demultiplexed and collapsed into UMI-guided consensus sequences using migec v1.2.7. Using mixcr v2.1.11, UMI consensuses were aligned to TRA and TRB V and J templates and then assembled into clonotypes. Clonotypes were classified as expanded or contracted when called significant by both edgeR and NoisET, with noise models trained on biological replicates. For edgeR calls, the thresholds were a false discovery rate-adjusted p below 0.01 and a log2 fold-change of 1. PCA with hierarchical clustering of max-normalized trajectories of the 1000 most abundant clonotypes was used as exploratory dynamics analysis. Separately sequenced CD4+ and CD8+ repertoires were used to assign a CD4 or CD8 phenotype to each responding clone. TCRdb itself trimmed the public reads at Q25 with fastp, ran MiXCR and retained productive beta chains. Each entry merges the rows of one CDR3 protein and shows their most common DNA and genes. These V and J calls are TCRdb output, not the study's own analysis. The sample records about 310,000 distinct CDR3 sequences, 15% to 20% of which are singletons. The ten top clones hold 22% of the sample.

Germline trimming: 5 bases from V, 10 bases from J; junction bases outside gene matches: 3. The CDR3 starts with the cysteine, ends with the phenylalanine, and has 11 residues. The entry retains the CDR3 DNA only, 33 bases that are in frame from base 1. The TCR comes from a young man who had mild COVID-19 (a few samples of this study predate the infection). The sample titles of this study are shuffled in the database, so cell type and time point are left out; the donor was told from shared clones. The material sequenced was PBMCs or a T cell subset sorted from them (not recorded which). The V and J genes are TRBV12-3 or TRBV12-4 and TRBJ1-2; TRBD1 matches 8 bases in the middle. The CDR3 reads CASSPDRVYTF. The DNA sequence is given as TGTGCCAGCAGTCCGGACAGGGTCTACACCTTC.